The rows below give T cell receptor beta chains drawn from one sample of a study of T cell responses to AZD1222 COVID-19 vaccine. Profiling relied on immunoSEQ multiplex PCR, and the TCRdb table lists in-frame clones only, not all of them. Of around 60,000 clones in the sample, just over 90% were seen once. The sample was peripheral blood, taken 28 days after the second dose of the MenACWY control vaccine. The receptors stem from an adult who received the MenACWY meningococcal vaccine as a control. Both conserved end residues are part of each CDR3. The order of the fields is clone size, D gene, V gene, J gene, CDR3 protein, CDR3 DNA. The D gene is left open where the match is weak. Only some rows state a clone size, as once, few, many or a class for expanded clones.

>-|TRBD1|TRBV28|TRBJ1-6
CASSPTGGGHSPLHF
TGTGCCAGCAGTCCCACAGGGGGCGGGCATTCACCCCTCCACTTT
>-|-|TRBV4-1|TRBJ2-5
CASSSWAQETQYF
TGCGCCAGCAGTAGCTGGGCTCAAGAGACCCAGTACTTC
>-|TRBD2|TRBV9|TRBJ2-1
CASSPAGGLSYNEQFF
TGTGCCAGCAGCCCCGCGGGGGGGCTATCCTACAATGAGCAGTTCTTC
>-|TRBD2|TRBV2|TRBJ2-1
CASSGTSGRSYNEQFF
TGTGCCAGCAGTGGGACTAGCGGGAGGTCATACAATGAGCAGTTCTTC
>-|-|TRBV11-2|TRBJ2-4
CASSLGAVAKNIQYF
TGTGCCAGCAGCTTAGGTGCAGTCGCCAAAAACATTCAGTACTTC
>-|-|TRBV25-1|TRBJ2-7
CASSEPGSSYEQYF
TGTGCCAGCAGTGAACCAGGGAGCTCCTACGAGCAGTACTTC
>once|-|TRBV2|TRBJ2-7
CATQRNGLYEQYF
TGTGCCACCCAACGGAACGGACTCTACGAGCAGTACTTC
>-|TRBD2|TRBV3-1/TRBV3-2|TRBJ2-1
CASSQGGSSDEQFF
TGTGCCAGCAGCCAAGGCGGGAGCAGCGATGAGCAGTTCTTC
>-|-|TRBV18|TRBJ1-5
CASSPTHSPQPQHF
TGTGCCAGCTCGCCTACACATAGCCCTCAGCCCCAGCATTTT
>once|-|TRBV9|TRBJ1-5
CASSPAGTVRPQHF
TGTGCCAGCAGCCCCGCTGGAACTGTCAGGCCCCAGCATTTT
>-|-|TRBV6-5|TRBJ2-7
CASSRPGEQYF
TGTGCCAGCAGCCGGCCGGGCGAGCAGTACTTC
>-|-|TRBV27|TRBJ1-2
CASRGQISNYGYTF
TGTGCCAGCAGAGGCCAGATTTCTAACTATGGCTACACCTTC
>-|TRBD2|TRBV4-3|TRBJ2-5
CASSKTSGPYQETQYF
TGCGCCAGCAGCAAAACTAGCGGACCGTACCAAGAGACCCAGTACTTC
>-|TRBD1|TRBV18|TRBJ1-1
CASSAQTGPDTEAFF
TGTGCCAGCTCAGCCCAGACAGGGCCCGACACTGAAGCTTTCTTT
>once|TRBD1|TRBV5-4|TRBJ1-2
CASSLARTGLSLRTDSYTF
TGTGCCAGCAGCTTGGCCCGGACAGGGTTGAGTCTACGCACTGACAGCTACACCTTC
>-|-|TRBV9|TRBJ1-1
CASSVNPGRTGNTEAFF
TGTGCCAGCAGCGTAAACCCAGGGCGGACGGGGAACACTGAAGCTTTCTTT
>-|TRBD1|TRBV30|TRBJ1-1
CAWSTGTGNTEAFF
TGTGCCTGGAGTACAGGGACAGGGAACACTGAAGCTTTCTTT
>-|-|TRBV12-3/TRBV12-4|TRBJ2-5
CASSPNVETQYF
TGTGCCAGCAGTCCTAACGTAGAGACCCAGTACTTC
>-|-|TRBV7-3|TRBJ2-1
CASSLNWNSEYNEQFF
TGTGCCAGCAGCTTAAACTGGAATAGCGAGTACAATGAGCAGTTCTTC
>-|-|TRBV21-1|TRBJ2-1
CASSRDPGDEQFF
TGTGCCAGCAGCAGAGACCCGGGGGATGAGCAGTTCTTC
>-|-|TRBV4-1|TRBJ1-4
CASSQGLATAEKLFF
TGCGCCAGCAGCCAAGGCCTCGCGACAGCTGAAAAACTGTTTTTT
>-|-|TRBV19|TRBJ2-7
CATGRDEVYEQYF
TGTGCCACGGGGCGGGACGAGGTCTACGAGCAGTACTTC
>-|-|TRBV9|TRBJ1-1
CASSVEERNTEAFF
TGTGCCAGCAGCGTAGAGGAGAGGAACACTGAAGCTTTCTTT
>-|-|TRBV7-2|TRBJ2-5
CASSLDQSQYF
TGTGCCAGCAGCTTAGACCAGTCCCAGTACTTC
>once|-|TRBV9|TRBJ2-7
CASSVDPAGYEQYF
TGTGCCAGCAGCGTAGACCCTGCTGGGTACGAGCAGTACTTC
>few|TRBD1|TRBV19|TRBJ1-5
CASSAGGSNQPQHF
TGTGCCAGTTCCGCAGGGGGGTCCAATCAGCCCCAGCATTTT
>once|TRBD1|TRBV6-5|TRBJ2-7
CASSRGREQYF
TGTGCCAGCAGTAGGGGGCGAGAGCAGTACTTC
>-|-|TRBV11-2|TRBJ1-1
CASSEGWGTNTEAFF
TGTGCCAGCAGCGAAGGGTGGGGGACTAACACTGAAGCTTTCTTT
>medium-sized|-|TRBV12-3/TRBV12-4|TRBJ2-7
CASSFRRLEQYF
TGTGCCAGCAGCTTTCGGCGACTCGAGCAGTACTTC
>-|TRBD1|TRBV12-3/TRBV12-4|TRBJ1-1
CASSKTGANEAFF
TGTGCCAGCAGTAAAACAGGGGCGAATGAAGCTTTCTTT
>-|-|TRBV4-1|TRBJ2-3
CASSQPLAAVGDTQYF
TGCGCCAGCAGCCAACCACTAGCTGCCGTGGGTGATACGCAGTATTTT
>-|-|TRBV6-1|TRBJ1-3
CASSEDRESGNTIYF
TGTGCCAGCAGTGAAGACAGGGAAAGTGGAAACACCATATATTTT
>-|-|TRBV24-1|TRBJ1-2
CATSVEDHYGYTF
TGTGCCACCAGTGTCGAGGACCATTATGGCTACACCTTC
>-|-|TRBV18|TRBJ1-1
CASSPKEAVNTEAFF
TGTGCCAGCTCACCAAAGGAGGCAGTTAACACTGAAGCTTTCTTT
>-|-|TRBV7-2|TRBJ2-7
CASSLISYEQYF
TGTGCCAGCAGCTTAATCTCCTACGAGCAGTACTTC
>-|-|TRBV5-5|TRBJ1-6
CASSLLGSIHF
TGTGCCAGCAGCCTCCTAGGGTCGATCCACTTT
>-|TRBD1|TRBV15|TRBJ2-6
CATSLDRGVSGANVLTF
TGTGCCACCAGCCTCGACAGGGGGGTCTCTGGGGCCAACGTCCTGACTTTC
>-|-|TRBV10-1|TRBJ2-3
CATRRGADTDTQYF
TGCGCCACCCGGAGGGGGGCCGACACAGATACGCAGTATTTT
>-|-|TRBV28|TRBJ1-5
CASRRGGGGQPQHF
TGTGCCAGCAGGCGAGGTGGGGGGGGTCAGCCCCAGCATTTT
>-|-|TRBV6-2/TRBV6-3|TRBJ2-1
CASSYFRGTRNNEQFF
TGTGCCAGCAGTTACTTCCGGGGGACAAGAAACAATGAGCAGTTCTTC
>-|-|TRBV10-3|TRBJ2-6
CAISESHSGANVLTF
TGTGCCATCAGTGAGTCACACTCTGGGGCCAACGTCCTGACTTTC
>-|-|TRBV24-1|TRBJ2-1
CATSEGPGIYNEQFF
TGTGCCACCAGTGAGGGGCCGGGAATCTACAATGAGCAGTTCTTC
>-|TRBD1|TRBV5-8|TRBJ2-1
CASSLEGGSWNEQFF
TGTGCCAGCAGCTTGGAAGGGGGCTCTTGGAATGAGCAGTTCTTC
>-|-|TRBV29-1|TRBJ2-7
CSVAQTWGGVEQYF
TGCAGCGTTGCCCAGACATGGGGTGGGGTCGAGCAGTACTTC
>-|-|TRBV30|TRBJ1-1
CAWTLGGAEAFF
TGTGCCTGGACTCTGGGAGGGGCTGAAGCTTTCTTT
>few|-|TRBV10-1|TRBJ1-1
CASSDVLRAAFF
TGCGCCAGCAGTGATGTTTTGCGGGCAGCTTTCTTT
>-|-|TRBV12-3/TRBV12-4|TRBJ1-5
CSYGWPNQPQHF
TGCTCCTATGGTTGGCCCAATCAGCCCCAGCATTTT
>-|TRBD2|TRBV4-3|TRBJ2-2
CASSQVPGLGVTGELFF
TGCGCCAGCAGCCAAGTCCCGGGACTAGGGGTCACCGGGGAGCTGTTTTTT
>-|-|TRBV27|TRBJ2-1
CASFWTNAADEQFF
TGTGCCAGCTTTTGGACTAACGCCGCCGATGAGCAGTTCTTC
>-|-|TRBV16|TRBJ2-7
CASSYDRDEQYF
TGTGCCAGCAGCTACGACAGAGACGAGCAGTACTTC
>-|TRBD2|TRBV4-1|TRBJ2-2
CASRTSGNTGELFF
TGCGCCAGCCGGACTAGCGGGAACACCGGGGAGCTGTTTTTT
>-|-|TRBV4-1|TRBJ1-4
CASSLAADGGSNEKLFF
TGCGCCAGCAGCCTAGCCGCAGACGGTGGGAGTAATGAAAAACTGTTTTTT
>-|TRBD2|TRBV5-1|TRBJ2-5
CASSLSRELETQYF
TGCGCCAGCAGCTTGTCGCGGGAGCTCGAGACCCAGTACTTC
>once|TRBD1|TRBV3-1/TRBV3-2|TRBJ2-5
CASDGQGGAQETQYF
TGTGCCAGCGACGGACAGGGGGGGGCCCAAGAGACCCAGTACTTC
>-|TRBD1|TRBV28|TRBJ1-5
CASRGQGMGQPQHF
TGTGCCAGCAGAGGACAGGGGATGGGTCAGCCCCAGCATTTT
>few|-|TRBV6-1|TRBJ1-5
CASSEWGLEPQHF
TGTGCCAGCAGTGAGTGGGGGTTGGAGCCCCAGCATTTT